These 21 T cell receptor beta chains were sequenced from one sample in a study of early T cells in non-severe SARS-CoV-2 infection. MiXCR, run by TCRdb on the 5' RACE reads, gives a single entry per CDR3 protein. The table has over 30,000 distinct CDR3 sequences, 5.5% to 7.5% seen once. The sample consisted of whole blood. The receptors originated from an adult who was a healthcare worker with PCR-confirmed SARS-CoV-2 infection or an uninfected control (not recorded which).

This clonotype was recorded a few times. The CDR3 bases are TGCGCCAGCAGCTCAGCAACGACAGGCAACTCTGGAAACACCATATATTTT. Its protein is CASSSATTGNSGNTIYF. The J gene is TRBJ1-3, the V gene TRBV5-1; the D gene is possibly TRBD1 (6 bases). V was shortened by 3 bases and J by 0 bases, with 16 bases between the two germline ends. The CDR3 spans 17 residues. In germline, CDR1 is SGHRS, CDR2 YFSETQ.

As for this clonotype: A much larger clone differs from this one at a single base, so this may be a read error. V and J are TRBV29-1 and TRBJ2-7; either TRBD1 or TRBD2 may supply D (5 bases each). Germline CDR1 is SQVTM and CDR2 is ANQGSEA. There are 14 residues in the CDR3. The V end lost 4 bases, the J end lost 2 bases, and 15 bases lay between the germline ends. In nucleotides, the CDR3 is TGCAGCGTTGGGGCCGGGACCGGGGCCTACGAGCAGTACTTC. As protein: CSVGAGTGAYEQYF.

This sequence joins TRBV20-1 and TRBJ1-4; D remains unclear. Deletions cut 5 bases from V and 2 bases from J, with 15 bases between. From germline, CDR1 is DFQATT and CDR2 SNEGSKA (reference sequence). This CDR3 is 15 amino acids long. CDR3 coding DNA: TGCAGTGCTGAGACCTCCGGGCTGACTAATGAAAAACTGTTTTTT. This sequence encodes CSAETSGLTNEKLFF.

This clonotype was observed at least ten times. CDR3 sequence (DNA): TGCGCCAGCCAAAGCGGGGCAGCTGAAGCTTTCTTT. Its protein product is CASQSGAAEAFF. The J gene is TRBJ1-1, the V gene TRBV4-3; a weak D match, TRBD1 (5 bases). V lost 8 bases to trimming and J lost 6 bases, with 13 bases between them. CDR1 and CDR2 from the germline V gene are LGHNA and YSLEER. This CDR3 has 12 amino acids.

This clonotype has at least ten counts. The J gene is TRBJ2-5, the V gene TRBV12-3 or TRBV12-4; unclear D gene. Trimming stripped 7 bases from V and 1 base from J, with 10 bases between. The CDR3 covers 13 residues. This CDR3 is CASTPGGQETQYF. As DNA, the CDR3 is TGTGCCAGCACCCCGGGCGGCCAAGAGACCCAGTACTTC.

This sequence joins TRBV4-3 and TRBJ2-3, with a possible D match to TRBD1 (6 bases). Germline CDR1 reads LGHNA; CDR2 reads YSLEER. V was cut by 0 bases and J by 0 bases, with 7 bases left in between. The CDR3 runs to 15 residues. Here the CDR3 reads CASSQDRGSTDTQYF. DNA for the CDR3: TGCGCCAGCAGCCAAGATAGGGGGAGCACAGATACGCAGTATTTT.

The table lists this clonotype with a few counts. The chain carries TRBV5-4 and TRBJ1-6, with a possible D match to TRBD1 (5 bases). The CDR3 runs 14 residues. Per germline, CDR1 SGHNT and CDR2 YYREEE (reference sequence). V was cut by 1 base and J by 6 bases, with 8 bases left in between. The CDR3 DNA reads TGTGCCAGCAGCTTGAGGGGACTTAATTCACCCCTCCACTTT. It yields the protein CASSLRGLNSPLHF.

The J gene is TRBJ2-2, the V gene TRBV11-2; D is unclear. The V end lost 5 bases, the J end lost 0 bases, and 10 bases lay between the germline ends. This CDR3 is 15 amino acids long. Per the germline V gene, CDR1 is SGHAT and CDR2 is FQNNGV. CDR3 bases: TGTGCCAGCAGCCGCTGGCAGGCGAACACCGGGGAGCTGTTTTTT. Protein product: CASSRWQANTGELFF.

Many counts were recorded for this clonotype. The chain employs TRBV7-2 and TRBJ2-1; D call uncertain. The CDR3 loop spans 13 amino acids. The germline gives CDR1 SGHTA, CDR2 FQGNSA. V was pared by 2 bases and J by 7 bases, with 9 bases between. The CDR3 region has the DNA TGTGCCAGCAGCTTATCCTTTGGAAATGAGCAGTTCTTC. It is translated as CASSLSFGNEQFF.

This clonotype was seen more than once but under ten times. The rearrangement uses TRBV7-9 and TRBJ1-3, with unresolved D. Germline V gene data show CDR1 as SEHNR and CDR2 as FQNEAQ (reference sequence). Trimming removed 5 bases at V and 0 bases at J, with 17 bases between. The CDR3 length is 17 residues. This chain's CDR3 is CASSQLLRVPSGNTIYF. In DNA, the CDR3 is TGTGCCAGCAGCCAACTCCTGAGGGTCCCCTCTGGAAACACCATATATTTT.

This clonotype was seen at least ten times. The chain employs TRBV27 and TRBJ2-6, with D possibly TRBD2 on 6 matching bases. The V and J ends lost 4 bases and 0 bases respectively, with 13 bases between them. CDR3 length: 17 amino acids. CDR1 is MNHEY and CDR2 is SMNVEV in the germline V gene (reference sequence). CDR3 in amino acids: CASSSSGLSSGANVLTF. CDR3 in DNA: TGTGCCAGCAGTTCCTCGGGACTGAGCTCTGGGGCCAACGTCCTGACTTTC.

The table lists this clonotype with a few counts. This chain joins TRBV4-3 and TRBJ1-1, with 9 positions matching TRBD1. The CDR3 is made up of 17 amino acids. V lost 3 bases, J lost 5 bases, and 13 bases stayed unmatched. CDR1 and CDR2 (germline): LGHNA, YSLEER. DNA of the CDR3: TGCGCCAGCAGCCATCTCATCCGGGACAGGGCGTTGACTGAAGCTTTCTTT. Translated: CASSHLIRDRALTEAFF.

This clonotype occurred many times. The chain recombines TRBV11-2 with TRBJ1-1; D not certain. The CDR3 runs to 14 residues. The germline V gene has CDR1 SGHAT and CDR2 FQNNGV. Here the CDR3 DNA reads TGTGGCACCCAACGGGGAGGCAGGAACACTGAAGCTTTCTTT. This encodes CGTQRGGRNTEAFF.

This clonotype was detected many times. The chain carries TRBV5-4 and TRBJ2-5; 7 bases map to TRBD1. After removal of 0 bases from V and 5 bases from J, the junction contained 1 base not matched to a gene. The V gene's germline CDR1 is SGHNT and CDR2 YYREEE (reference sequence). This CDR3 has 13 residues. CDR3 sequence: CASSLEQGETQYF. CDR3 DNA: TGTGCCAGCAGCTTGGAACAGGGGGAGACCCAGTACTTC. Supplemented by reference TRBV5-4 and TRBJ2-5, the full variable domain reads ETGVTQSPTHLIKTRGQQVTLRCSSQSGHNTVSWYQQALGQGPQFIFQYYREEENGRGNFPPRFSGLQFPNYSSELNVNALELDDSALYLCASSLEQGETQYFGPGTRLLVL.

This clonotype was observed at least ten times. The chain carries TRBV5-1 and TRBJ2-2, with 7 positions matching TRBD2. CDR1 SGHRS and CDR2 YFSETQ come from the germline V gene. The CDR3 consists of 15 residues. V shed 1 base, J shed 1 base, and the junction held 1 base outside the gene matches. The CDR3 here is CASSLRGENTGELFF. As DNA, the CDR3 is TGCGCCAGCAGCTTGCGGGGGGAGAACACCGGGGAGCTGTTTTTT.

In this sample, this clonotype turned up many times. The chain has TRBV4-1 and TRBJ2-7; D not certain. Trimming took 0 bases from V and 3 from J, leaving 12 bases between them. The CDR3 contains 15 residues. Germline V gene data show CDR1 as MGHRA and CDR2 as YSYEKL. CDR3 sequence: CASSQDRGLVYEQYF. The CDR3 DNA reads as TGCGCCAGCAGCCAAGATCGAGGCTTAGTCTACGAGCAGTACTTC.

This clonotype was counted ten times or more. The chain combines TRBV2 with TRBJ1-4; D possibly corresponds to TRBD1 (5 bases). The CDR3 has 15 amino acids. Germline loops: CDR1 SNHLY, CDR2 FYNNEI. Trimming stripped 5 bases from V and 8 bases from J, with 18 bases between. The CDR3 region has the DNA TGTGCCAGCAGTCAAATGGGGGTTATAGGAGAAAAACTGTTTTTT. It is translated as CASSQMGVIGEKLFF.

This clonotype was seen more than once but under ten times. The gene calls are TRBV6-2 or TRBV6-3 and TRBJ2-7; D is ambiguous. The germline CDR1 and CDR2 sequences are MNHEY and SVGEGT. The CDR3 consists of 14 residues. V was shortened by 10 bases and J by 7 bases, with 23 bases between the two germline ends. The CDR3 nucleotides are TGTGCCACCCAAGAAGAAGTTTTTGCTAGAGAGCAGTACTTC. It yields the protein CATQEEVFAREQYF.

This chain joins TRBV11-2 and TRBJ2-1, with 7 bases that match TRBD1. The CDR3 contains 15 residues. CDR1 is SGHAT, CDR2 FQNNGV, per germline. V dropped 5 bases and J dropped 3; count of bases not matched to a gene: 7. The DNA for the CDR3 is TGTGCCAGCAGCGCGCCGGGACAGAACTACAATGAGCAGTTCTTC. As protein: CASSAPGQNYNEQFF.

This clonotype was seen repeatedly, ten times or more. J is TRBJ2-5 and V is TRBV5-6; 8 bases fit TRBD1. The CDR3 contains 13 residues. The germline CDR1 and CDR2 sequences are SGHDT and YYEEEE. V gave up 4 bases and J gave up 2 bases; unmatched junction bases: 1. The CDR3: CASSQGAQETQYF. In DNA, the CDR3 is TGTGCCAGCAGCCAGGGGGCTCAAGAGACCCAGTACTTC. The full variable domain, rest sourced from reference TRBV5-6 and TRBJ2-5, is DAGVTQSPTHLIKTRGQQVTLRCSPKSGHDTVSWYQQALGQGPQFIFQYYEEEERQRGNFPDRFSGHQFPNYSSELNVNALLLGDSALYLCASSQGAQETQYFGPGTRLLVL.

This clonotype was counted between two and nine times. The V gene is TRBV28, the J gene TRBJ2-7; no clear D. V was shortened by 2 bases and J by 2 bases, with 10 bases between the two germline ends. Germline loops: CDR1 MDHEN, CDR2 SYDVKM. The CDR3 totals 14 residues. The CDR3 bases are TGTGCCAGCAGTTTAAATCCGGGCCCCTACGAGCAGTACTTC. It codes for CASSLNPGPYEQYF.